This is a list of T cell receptor beta chains from one sample in a study of cytomegalovirus exposure and HLA in healthy donors. Clones were read by immunoSEQ multiplex PCR, and TCRdb kept only the in-frame ones, dropping some. The sample holds some 180,000 clones, approximately 84% seen once. Sequencing was performed on PBMCs. The receptors derive from a female donor in good health and CMV-seronegative. The CDR3 runs from the conserved cysteine through the conserved F or W. The D gene is left open where the match is weak. Size values are once, few and many counts, or a class for expanded clones, and some rows have none.

J,size,V,D,CDR3,DNA
TRBJ1-2,.,TRBV10-3,TRBD1,CAISETGGYGYTF,TGTGCCATCAGTGAGACAGGGGGCTATGGCTACACCTTC
TRBJ2-1,.,TRBV6-6,TRBD1,CASSYGQGVNNEQFF,TGTGCCAGCAGTTACGGGCAGGGGGTGAACAATGAGCAGTTCTTC
TRBJ2-7,.,TRBV10-3,TRBD1,CAISPPQGESYEQYF,TGTGCCATCAGTCCTCCACAGGGGGAATCCTACGAGCAGTACTTC
TRBJ1-1,.,TRBV6-6,.,CASSYSITQGNTEAFF,TGTGCCAGCAGTTACTCGATAACACAGGGCAACACTGAAGCTTTCTTT
TRBJ2-2,few,TRBV7-9,TRBD2,CASSPSGTNTGELFF,TGTGCCAGCAGCCCTAGCGGGACGAACACCGGGGAGCTGTTTTTT
TRBJ2-5,.,TRBV14,TRBD2,CASGLAGVGETQYF,TGTGCCAGCGGCTTAGCGGGAGTGGGGGAGACCCAGTACTTC
TRBJ1-1,.,TRBV20-1,.,CSAPTLVKAFF,TGCAGTGCTCCCACTCTGGTGAAAGCTTTCTTT
TRBJ2-7,few,TRBV7-9,.,CASSLNPGGVGRDEQYF,TGTGCCAGCAGCTTAAACCCCGGGGGCGTGGGGAGGGACGAGCAGTACTTC
TRBJ2-7,.,TRBV7-9,.,CASSSINSYEQYF,TGTGCCAGCAGTTCTATTAACTCCTACGAGCAGTACTTC
TRBJ2-3,.,TRBV11-3,.,CASSRLTDTQYF,TGTGCCAGCAGCCGACTCACAGATACGCAGTATTTT
TRBJ2-3,.,TRBV2,.,CASFRTDTQYF,TGTGCCAGTTTTCGGACAGATACGCAGTATTTT
TRBJ2-1,.,TRBV7-2,.,CASSPTTYNEQFF,TGTGCCAGCAGCCCGACTACCTACAATGAGCAGTTCTTC
TRBJ2-5,.,TRBV11-2,TRBD1,CASSLIGAGGQETQYF,TGTGCCAGCAGCTTAATTGGGGCAGGGGGCCAAGAGACCCAGTACTTC
TRBJ2-5,once,TRBV18,.,CASSPPVTLYQETQYF,TGTGCCAGCTCACCACCAGTGACACTGTACCAAGAGACCCAGTACTTC
TRBJ2-2,.,TRBV11-2,.,CASSLAGQGAELFF,TGTGCCAGCAGCTTAGCCGGCCAAGGGGCGGAGCTGTTTTTT
TRBJ2-7,.,TRBV7-8,TRBD1,CASSARDRVTYEQYF,TGTGCCAGCAGCGCCAGGGACAGGGTGACCTACGAGCAGTACTTC
TRBJ2-7,.,TRBV5-5,TRBD1,CASSEQGASYEQYF,TGTGCCAGCAGTGAACAGGGGGCCTCCTACGAGCAGTACTTC
TRBJ2-3,.,TRBV7-9,TRBD2,CSSSAPPRLAGYTDTQYF,TGTTCCAGCAGCGCGCCGCCCCGACTAGCGGGGTACACAGATACGCAGTATTTT
TRBJ1-3,.,TRBV9,.,CASSGNSPTIYF,TGTGCCAGCAGCGGAAACTCCCCTACCATATATTTT
TRBJ2-3,.,TRBV7-2,TRBD2,CASSTRTSFYSTDTQYF,TGTGCCAGCAGCACCCGGACTAGCTTCTACTCCACAGATACGCAGTATTTT
TRBJ1-2,.,TRBV18,.,CASSPTSDSNGYTF,TGTGCCAGCTCACCTACATCAGACAGTAATGGCTACACCTTC
TRBJ1-4,once,TRBV28,TRBD1,CASSGAGTGLEKLFF,TGTGCCAGCAGCGGAGCCGGGACAGGGCTTGAAAAACTGTTTTTT
TRBJ2-3,once,TRBV5-1,TRBD2,CASNLAGEDGDTQYF,TGCGCCAGCAACCTAGCGGGAGAGGACGGAGATACGCAGTATTTT
TRBJ2-7,once,TRBV18,TRBD2,CASSSLGEGPNYEQYF,TGTGCCAGCTCATCCCTCGGGGAGGGACCCAACTACGAGCAGTACTTC
TRBJ2-7,.,TRBV19,TRBD1,CASQTTGFSGEQYF,TGTGCCAGCCAGACGACAGGGTTTTCGGGCGAGCAGTACTTC
TRBJ1-1,.,TRBV5-4,.,CASSISSGRNTEAFF,TGTGCCAGCAGTATCTCCTCTGGCAGGAACACTGAAGCTTTCTTT
TRBJ2-7,.,TRBV6-6,.,CASSYEVSSYEQYF,TGTGCCAGCAGTTACGAGGTTAGCTCCTACGAGCAGTACTTC
TRBJ2-7,few,TRBV5-4,TRBD1,CASSSRTGYEQYF,TGTGCCAGCAGCTCTCGGACAGGCTACGAGCAGTACTTC
TRBJ2-1,.,TRBV11-3,.,CASSPPWGLANRGLYNEQFF,TGTGCCAGCAGCCCCCCGTGGGGACTAGCGAACAGGGGGCTATACAATGAGCAGTTCTTC
TRBJ1-4,few,TRBV4-1,.,CASSPGEKLFF,TGCGCCAGCAGCCCAGGAGAAAAACTGTTTTTT
TRBJ1-5,.,TRBV6-1,TRBD1,CASIGQGYNNQPQHF,TGTGCCAGCATCGGACAGGGATATAACAATCAGCCCCAGCATTTT
TRBJ2-5,.,TRBV6-4,TRBD2,CASSEGSGGQETQYF,TGTGCCAGCAGTGAAGGAAGCGGGGGGCAAGAGACCCAGTACTTC
TRBJ2-7,.,TRBV27,.,CASSLRWGYEQYF,TGTGCCAGCAGTTTAAGGTGGGGCTACGAGCAGTACTTC
TRBJ2-6,.,TRBV19,.,CASSSNSGANVLTF,TGTGCCAGTAGTTCCAACTCTGGGGCCAACGTCCTGACTTTC
TRBJ1-2,.,TRBV9,.,CASSVDTLAGYTF,TGTGCCAGCAGCGTAGACACGCTGGCCGGCTACACCTTC
TRBJ2-1,.,TRBV7-9,.,CASSPFSGTYNEQFF,TGTGCCAGCAGCCCCTTCTCGGGGACCTACAATGAGCAGTTCTTC
TRBJ1-1,.,TRBV7-2,.,CASSGRRNTEAFF,TGTGCCAGCAGCGGCAGAAGGAACACTGAAGCTTTCTTT
TRBJ2-1,once,TRBV18,.,CASSPFRRPDYNEQFF,TGTGCCAGCTCACCCTTCCGGCGGCCGGACTACAATGAGCAGTTCTTC
TRBJ1-2,.,TRBV7-3,.,CASSLGAQGSYGYTF,TGTGCCAGCAGCTTAGGAGCCCAGGGTAGCTATGGCTACACCTTC
TRBJ2-7,.,TRBV6-1,TRBD2,CASRYGTSGGYEQYF,TGTGCCAGCAGGTACGGGACTAGCGGGGGATATGAGCAGTACTTC
TRBJ2-3,.,TRBV2,.,CASSVSSDTQYF,TGTGCCAGCAGTGTGTCATCAGATACGCAGTATTTT
TRBJ2-3,few,TRBV27,TRBD1,CASSLKWPGGGLVDTQYF,TGTGCCAGCAGTTTAAAGTGGCCAGGGGGTGGGTTGGTAGATACGCAGTATTTT
TRBJ2-1,.,TRBV7-9,TRBD2,CASSWSGTSGSYNEQFF,TGTGCCAGCAGCTGGTCCGGGACTAGCGGGTCCTACAATGAGCAGTTCTTC
TRBJ1-4,.,TRBV7-3,.,CASSLTGGVNEKLFF,TGTGCCAGCAGCTTAACCGGGGGAGTTAATGAAAAACTGTTTTTT
TRBJ2-2,.,TRBV7-9,TRBD1,CASRRTGGINTGELFF,TGTGCCAGCAGGCGGACAGGGGGTATCAACACCGGGGAGCTGTTTTTT
TRBJ2-1,.,TRBV11-1,TRBD2,CASSAPGGAYNEQFF,TGTGCCAGCAGCGCCCCGGGGGGAGCCTACAATGAGCAGTTCTTC
TRBJ2-1,.,TRBV20-1,TRBD1,CSAPERQGQFF,TGCAGTGCGCCTGAACGACAGGGGCAGTTCTTC
TRBJ1-3,.,TRBV11-2,.,CASHRAYSGNTIYF,TGTGCCAGCCACAGGGCCTACTCTGGAAACACCATATATTTT
TRBJ2-7,few,TRBV7-6,TRBD1,CASSWDSYTYEQYF,TGTGCCAGCAGCTGGGACAGTTATACCTACGAGCAGTACTTC
TRBJ1-3,.,TRBV5-1,TRBD1,CASSTRQGHSGNTIYF,TGCGCCAGCAGCACCAGACAGGGACACTCTGGAAACACCATATATTTT
TRBJ2-7,.,TRBV7-9,TRBD1,CASSSGTGDYEQYF,TGTGCCAGCAGCTCCGGGACAGGGGACTACGAGCAGTACTTC
TRBJ2-1,few,TRBV5-4,.,CASSLGALGNEQFF,TGTGCCAGCAGCTTGGGGGCCCTGGGCAATGAGCAGTTCTTC
TRBJ1-4,few,TRBV27,TRBD1,CASSPRQGVIKLFF,TGTGCCAGCAGTCCCAGACAGGGGGTGATAAAACTGTTTTTT
TRBJ1-2,.,TRBV30,TRBD1,CAWASGTGGIYGYTF,TGTGCCTGGGCGTCCGGGACAGGGGGGATCTATGGCTACACCTTC
TRBJ1-4,.,TRBV30,TRBD1,CAWSVRWGKGGYEKLFF,TGTGCCTGGAGTGTACGTTGGGGGAAAGGGGGCTATGAAAAACTGTTTTTT
TRBJ2-3,.,TRBV10-3,.,CAISESWSAQGPDTQYF,TGTGCCATCAGTGAGTCCTGGAGCGCCCAGGGCCCAGATACGCAGTATTTT
TRBJ2-2,.,TRBV9,TRBD2,CASSGRTSGGNTGELFF,TGTGCCAGCAGCGGGAGGACTAGCGGGGGTAACACCGGGGAGCTGTTTTTT
TRBJ2-2,.,TRBV14,TRBD2,CASSHIGLAGVVAGELFF,TGTGCCAGCAGCCACATCGGACTAGCGGGAGTGGTTGCCGGGGAGCTGTTTTTT
TRBJ1-2,.,TRBV11-2,.,CASSHLGQTYGYTF,TGTGCCAGCAGCCACCTGGGGCAGACCTATGGCTACACCTTC
TRBJ2-7,.,TRBV7-6,.,CASSLGPLGEQYF,TGTGCCAGCAGCTTGGGCCCCCTGGGTGAGCAGTACTTC